This entry is about one T cell receptor (beta chain). This clonotype was picked up a small number of times. The antigen it recognizes is unknown. One base away there is no much larger clone; base qualities are not given. This entry belongs to a study of patients and donors after allogeneic stem cell transplantation (dated by TCRdb to the early 2020s). Measured from the cysteine to the phenylalanine, the CDR3 is 14 residues long. Only CDR3 DNA is held: 42 bases, read in frame from base 1. V is reduced by 7 bases and J by 4 bases, leaving a spacing of 15 bases between them. The germline V gene (reference sequence) gives CDR1 as MNHNY and CDR2 as SVGAGI. Libraries were built with RT-PCR. The listed sequencing device is NextSeq 550. The raw public reads went through TCRdb reprocessing: fastp at Q25, MiXCR clone calling, in-frame beta chains kept. Rows with one shared CDR3 protein collapse into an entry with the most common genes and DNA. The sample profile shows about 160,000 distinct CDR3 sequences; roughly two fifths of them were found once. Jointly, the top ten make up less than 60% of the sample.

Sequencing input: blood, either unsorted or a sorted T cell fraction (not recorded which). The chain is assembled from TRBV6-6 and TRBJ2-3; D gene: possibly TRBD2, on 6 matching bases. The receptor was isolated from a human donor who was either an allogeneic HSCT recipient or a stem cell or donor lymphocyte infusion donor (not recorded which). It is not recorded whose cells these are; they may come from a transplant donor. The DNA sequence is given as TGTGCCAGCATACCTGCCAGCGGGCCAGATACGCAGTATTTT. This encodes CASIPASGPDTQYF.